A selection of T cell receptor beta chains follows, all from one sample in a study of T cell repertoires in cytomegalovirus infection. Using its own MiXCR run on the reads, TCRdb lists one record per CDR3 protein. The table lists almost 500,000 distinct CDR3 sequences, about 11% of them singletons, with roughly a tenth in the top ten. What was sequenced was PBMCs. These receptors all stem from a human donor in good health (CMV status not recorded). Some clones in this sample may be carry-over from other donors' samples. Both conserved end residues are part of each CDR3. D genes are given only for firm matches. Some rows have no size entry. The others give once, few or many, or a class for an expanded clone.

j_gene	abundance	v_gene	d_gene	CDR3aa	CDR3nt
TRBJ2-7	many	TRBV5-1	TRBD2	CASSRGLAGEGYEQYF	TGCGCCAGCAGCCGCGGACTAGCGGGAGAAGGATACGAGCAGTACTTC
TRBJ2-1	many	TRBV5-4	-	CASTPGGFNNEQFF	TGTGCCAGCACCCCAGGCGGTTTTAACAATGAGCAGTTCTTC
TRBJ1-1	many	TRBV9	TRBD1	CASSEAPTGVTEAFF	TGTGCCAGCAGCGAAGCCCCGACAGGGGTCACTGAAGCTTTCTTT
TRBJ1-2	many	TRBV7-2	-	CASSLPRASRGGYTF	TGTGCCAGCAGCCTCCCGAGGGCCAGCAGAGGCGGCTACACCTTC
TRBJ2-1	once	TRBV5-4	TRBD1	CASSSGQSFGNEQFF	TGTGCCAGCAGCTCGGGACAGTCTTTTGGGAATGAGCAGTTCTTC
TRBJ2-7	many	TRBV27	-	CASSESASSYEQYF	TGTGCCAGCAGTGAGAGCGCAAGCTCCTACGAGCAGTACTTC
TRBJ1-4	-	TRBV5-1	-	CASSSGVPNEKLFF	TGCGCCAGCAGCTCGGGGGTTCCTAATGAAAAACTGTTTTTT
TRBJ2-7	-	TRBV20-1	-	CSARDMRSGPYEQYF	TGCAGTGCTAGAGATATGAGGAGCGGACCCTACGAGCAGTACTTC
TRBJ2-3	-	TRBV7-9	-	CASTAPPGTNTDTQYF	TGTGCCAGCACCGCCCCCCCCGGGACCAACACAGATACGCAGTATTTT
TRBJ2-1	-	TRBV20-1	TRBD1	CSALPPLTGYNEQFF	TGCAGTGCCCTCCCTCCCCTGACAGGGTACAATGAGCAGTTCTTC
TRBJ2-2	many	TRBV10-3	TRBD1	CAISENRGYTGELFF	TGTGCCATCAGTGAGAACAGGGGGTACACCGGGGAGCTGTTTTTT
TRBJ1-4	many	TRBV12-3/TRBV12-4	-	CASTLGGINEKLFF	TGTGCCAGCACCCTTGGAGGTATTAATGAAAAACTGTTTTTT
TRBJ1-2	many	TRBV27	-	CASSPRVPSPKGYTF	TGTGCCAGCAGTCCCCGGGTCCCGAGCCCTAAGGGCTACACCTTC
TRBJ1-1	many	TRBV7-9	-	CASSLALRQSEAFF	TGTGCCAGCAGCTTAGCGCTGAGACAGTCTGAAGCTTTCTTT
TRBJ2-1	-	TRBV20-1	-	CSAYPADINEQFF	TGCAGTGCTTATCCGGCGGACATCAATGAGCAGTTCTTC
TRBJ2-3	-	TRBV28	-	CASSTRRNVDTQYF	TGTGCCAGCAGTACTAGGCGGAACGTAGATACGCAGTATTTT
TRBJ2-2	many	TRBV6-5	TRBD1	CASSYNRGPGELFF	TGTGCCAGCAGTTACAACAGGGGCCCCGGGGAGCTGTTTTTT
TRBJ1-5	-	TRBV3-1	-	CASSPTPNSNQPQHF	TGTGCCAGCAGCCCGACACCGAATAGCAATCAGCCCCAGCATTTT
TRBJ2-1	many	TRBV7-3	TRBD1	CASSSTGSNEQFF	TGTGCCAGCAGCTCGACAGGGAGCAATGAGCAGTTCTTC
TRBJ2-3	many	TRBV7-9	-	CASSLDSRDTQYF	TGTGCCAGCAGCTTAGATAGCAGGGATACGCAGTATTTT
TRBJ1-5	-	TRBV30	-	CAWSGSTTNQPQHF	TGTGCCTGGAGTGGGTCTACTACAAATCAGCCCCAGCATTTT
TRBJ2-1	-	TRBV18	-	CASSPPTGGDRYNEQFF	TGTGCCAGCTCACCACCGACCGGGGGTGACAGATACAATGAGCAGTTCTTC
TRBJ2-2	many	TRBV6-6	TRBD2	CASSYRPGAGGDTGELFF	TGTGCCAGCAGTTACAGGCCGGGAGCGGGGGGGGACACCGGGGAGCTGTTTTTT
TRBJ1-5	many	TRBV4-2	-	CASSQAQTSNQPQHF	TGTGCCAGCAGCCAAGCGCAAACTAGCAATCAGCCCCAGCATTTT
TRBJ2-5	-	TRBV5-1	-	CASSLESSPPGTQYF	TGCGCCAGCAGCTTGGAGAGTTCCCCACCGGGGACCCAGTACTTC
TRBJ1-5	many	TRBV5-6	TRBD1	CASSPRGDRVGLIGNQPQHF	TGTGCCAGCAGCCCGCGGGGGGACAGGGTAGGCCTTATTGGCAATCAGCCCCAGCATTTT
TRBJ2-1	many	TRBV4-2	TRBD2	CASSQGAASGLANNEQFF	TGTGCCAGCAGCCAAGGGGCAGCTTCGGGACTAGCGAATAATGAGCAGTTCTTC
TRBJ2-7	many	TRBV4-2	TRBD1	CASSQTRGQEQYF	TGTGCCAGCAGCCAAACTAGGGGGCAGGAGCAGTACTTC
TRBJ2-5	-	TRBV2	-	CASSGLGTETQYF	TGTGCCAGCAGTGGCCTGGGGACGGAGACCCAGTACTTC
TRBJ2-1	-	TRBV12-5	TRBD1	CASGLKGQGASHEQFF	TGTGCTAGTGGTTTGAAGGGACAGGGGGCTTCCCATGAGCAGTTCTTC
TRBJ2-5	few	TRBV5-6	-	CASSPSLEETQYF	TGTGCCAGCAGCCCCTCACTAGAAGAGACCCAGTACTTC
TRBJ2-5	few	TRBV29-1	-	CSVPYRVISETQYF	TGCAGCGTCCCCTACAGGGTAATCTCGGAGACCCAGTACTTC